A selection of T cell receptor beta chains follows, all from one sample in a study of cytomegalovirus exposure and HLA in healthy donors. The protocol was immunoSEQ multiplex PCR, while the TCRdb copy is restricted to in-frame clones and leaves out a portion. The profile shows 100,000 to 150,000 clones, around 76% of them singletons. The sample was PBMCs. The receptors were gathered from a man in his fifties or sixties in good health and CMV-seropositive. Each CDR3 is given with its conserved first and last residue. A D gene is named only where the DNA matches it firmly. Size is stated for part of the rows, as once, few or many counts, or as a class when the clone is expanded.

d_gene: TRBD1
abundance: NA
v_gene: TRBV5-1
j_gene: TRBJ1-1
CDR3nt: TGCGCCAGCAGCCTACAGGGGGGGGTCGAAGCTTTCTTT
CDR3aa: CASSLQGGVEAFF

d_gene: NA
abundance: NA
v_gene: TRBV7-6
j_gene: TRBJ2-2
CDR3nt: TGTGCCAGCAGCTTAGAGATTACTAACACCGGGGAGCTGTTTTTT
CDR3aa: CASSLEITNTGELFF

d_gene: TRBD1
abundance: once
v_gene: TRBV19
j_gene: TRBJ1-2
CDR3nt: TGTGCCAGTAGTACTCCGGGACAGGGATGGTGGTATGGCTACACCTTC
CDR3aa: CASSTPGQGWWYGYTF

d_gene: NA
abundance: NA
v_gene: TRBV29-1
j_gene: TRBJ1-5
CDR3nt: TGCAGCGTTGGACACTCAAATCAGCCCCAGCATTTT
CDR3aa: CSVGHSNQPQHF

d_gene: TRBD1
abundance: NA
v_gene: TRBV5-1
j_gene: TRBJ2-3
CDR3nt: TGCGCCAGCACCTCCGACAGGGGAACAGATACGCAGTATTTT
CDR3aa: CASTSDRGTDTQYF

d_gene: TRBD2
abundance: NA
v_gene: TRBV4-2
j_gene: TRBJ2-2
CDR3nt: TGTGCCAGCAGGACTAGCGGGGTGGGCACCGGGGAGCTGTTTTTT
CDR3aa: CASRTSGVGTGELFF

d_gene: NA
abundance: NA
v_gene: TRBV15
j_gene: TRBJ2-2
CDR3nt: TGTGCCACCAGCAGTGCTGCGGGGTATGGGGAGCTGTTTTTT
CDR3aa: CATSSAAGYGELFF

d_gene: TRBD2
abundance: NA
v_gene: TRBV6-6
j_gene: TRBJ2-7
CDR3nt: TGTGCCAGCAGTGGGACTAGCGGCATCTTCTACGAGCAGTACTTC
CDR3aa: CASSGTSGIFYEQYF

d_gene: TRBD1
abundance: NA
v_gene: TRBV5-6
j_gene: TRBJ1-5
CDR3nt: TGTGCCAGCAGCTTGAGGGGGACAGGGAGCAATCAGCCCCAGCATTTT
CDR3aa: CASSLRGTGSNQPQHF

d_gene: TRBD2
abundance: once
v_gene: TRBV27
j_gene: TRBJ2-2
CDR3nt: TGTGCCAGCAGTTTATCAGCGGGGTCGAACACCGGGGAGCTGTTTTTT
CDR3aa: CASSLSAGSNTGELFF

d_gene: TRBD2
abundance: NA
v_gene: TRBV7-9
j_gene: TRBJ2-1
CDR3nt: TGTGCCAGCAGCTTAGAATTGTCTAGCGGGTCGGAGATCTTC
CDR3aa: CASSLELSSGSEIF

d_gene: NA
abundance: few
v_gene: TRBV18
j_gene: TRBJ2-7
CDR3nt: TGTGCCAGCTCACCGTTCGGGAACTACGAGCAGTACTTC
CDR3aa: CASSPFGNYEQYF

d_gene: NA
abundance: few
v_gene: TRBV7-9
j_gene: TRBJ1-1
CDR3nt: TGTGCCAGCGTACAGTCCGGTGGGCGCACTGAAGCTTTCTTT
CDR3aa: CASVQSGGRTEAFF

d_gene: NA
abundance: NA
v_gene: TRBV7-2
j_gene: TRBJ2-5
CDR3nt: TGTGCCAGCAGCTTAGCGGGGAGGGGGGAGACCCAGTACTTC
CDR3aa: CASSLAGRGETQYF

d_gene: TRBD1
abundance: NA
v_gene: TRBV7-9
j_gene: TRBJ1-2
CDR3nt: TGTGCCAGCAGCGCGCCCGGGACAGGGGAAGGCTACACCTTC
CDR3aa: CASSAPGTGEGYTF

d_gene: TRBD2
abundance: few
v_gene: TRBV5-1
j_gene: TRBJ2-1
CDR3nt: TGCGCCAGCAGCTTGGATCCTAGCGGGGGGGCATATGAGCAGTTCTTC
CDR3aa: CASSLDPSGGAYEQFF

d_gene: TRBD2
abundance: NA
v_gene: TRBV25-1
j_gene: TRBJ2-4
CDR3nt: TGTGCCAGCAGTGAGACTAGCGGGAGGCTTCAGTACTTC
CDR3aa: CASSETSGRLQYF

d_gene: NA
abundance: NA
v_gene: TRBV18
j_gene: TRBJ1-1
CDR3nt: TGTGCCAGCTCACCTCGGATCGGGAACGAAGCTTTCTTT
CDR3aa: CASSPRIGNEAFF

d_gene: TRBD1
abundance: few
v_gene: TRBV4-3
j_gene: TRBJ2-1
CDR3nt: TGCGCCAGCAGCCCGCGTGAAGACAGGGGCTACAATGAGCAGTTCTTC
CDR3aa: CASSPREDRGYNEQFF

d_gene: NA
abundance: NA
v_gene: TRBV6-5
j_gene: TRBJ1-6
CDR3nt: TGTGCCAGCACAGGGCGTTATAATTCACCCCTCCACTTT
CDR3aa: CASTGRYNSPLHF

d_gene: NA
abundance: NA
v_gene: TRBV4-1
j_gene: TRBJ2-3
CDR3nt: TGCGCCAGCAGCCTAGGGGCTAGAGATACGCAGTATTTT
CDR3aa: CASSLGARDTQYF

d_gene: NA
abundance: once
v_gene: TRBV7-2
j_gene: TRBJ2-3
CDR3nt: TGTGCCAGCAGCTTACTTCAGGGCACAGATACGCAGTATTTT
CDR3aa: CASSLLQGTDTQYF

d_gene: NA
abundance: few
v_gene: TRBV13
j_gene: TRBJ2-7
CDR3nt: TGTGCCAGCAGCTCAAGCAGGGATTCCTACGAGCAGTACTTC
CDR3aa: CASSSSRDSYEQYF

d_gene: NA
abundance: NA
v_gene: TRBV5-1
j_gene: TRBJ2-7
CDR3nt: TGCGCCAGCAGCTTGGACCCGACGGGCGAGCAGTACTTC
CDR3aa: CASSLDPTGEQYF

d_gene: NA
abundance: NA
v_gene: TRBV19
j_gene: TRBJ2-1
CDR3nt: TGTGCCAGTCAGCCGGGTTTCCTATACAATGAGCAGTTCTTC
CDR3aa: CASQPGFLYNEQFF

d_gene: TRBD1
abundance: NA
v_gene: TRBV5-1
j_gene: TRBJ1-6
CDR3nt: TGCGCCAGCAGCTTCCGGGACAGGGCAAATTCACCCCTCCACTTT
CDR3aa: CASSFRDRANSPLHF

d_gene: NA
abundance: NA
v_gene: TRBV19
j_gene: TRBJ1-2
CDR3nt: TGTGCCAGTAGTATAGTAGGACAGTTAGCCGGCTACACCTTC
CDR3aa: CASSIVGQLAGYTF

d_gene: NA
abundance: NA
v_gene: TRBV6-5
j_gene: TRBJ1-6
CDR3nt: TGTGCCAGCAGTTATAAGCTGACCTATAATTCACCCCTCCACTTT
CDR3aa: CASSYKLTYNSPLHF

d_gene: NA
abundance: NA
v_gene: TRBV29-1
j_gene: TRBJ2-3
CDR3nt: TGCAGCGCATCCAGGGGGGCCACAGATACGCAGTATTTT
CDR3aa: CSASRGATDTQYF

d_gene: NA
abundance: few
v_gene: TRBV9
j_gene: TRBJ2-1
CDR3nt: TGTGCCAGCAGCGAGACGGGGGGCCCCTACAATGAGCAGTTCTTC
CDR3aa: CASSETGGPYNEQFF

d_gene: NA
abundance: NA
v_gene: TRBV19
j_gene: TRBJ1-1
CDR3nt: TGTGCCAGTAAACCAGGGTTGAACACTGAAGCTTTCTTT
CDR3aa: CASKPGLNTEAFF

d_gene: NA
abundance: NA
v_gene: TRBV6-1
j_gene: TRBJ1-6
CDR3nt: TGTGCCAGCAGTCGGACAGCGGATAATTCACCCCTCCACTTT
CDR3aa: CASSRTADNSPLHF

d_gene: TRBD2
abundance: NA
v_gene: TRBV7-2
j_gene: TRBJ2-3
CDR3nt: TGTGCCAGCAGCTTAGGGGCTAGCGGGGGCAGGGGAGATACGCAGTATTTT
CDR3aa: CASSLGASGGRGDTQYF

d_gene: NA
abundance: few
v_gene: TRBV14
j_gene: TRBJ1-1
CDR3nt: TGTGCCAGCAGCCAATTTGGACAGTTTAACACTGAAGCTTTCTTT
CDR3aa: CASSQFGQFNTEAFF

d_gene: TRBD1
abundance: once
v_gene: TRBV15
j_gene: TRBJ2-6
CDR3nt: TGTGCCACCAGAACCGACAGGGCTGGGGCCAACGTCCTGACTTTC
CDR3aa: CATRTDRAGANVLTF

d_gene: TRBD2
abundance: NA
v_gene: TRBV6-1
j_gene: TRBJ2-7
CDR3nt: TGTGCCAGCAGTGGACTAGCAACCAGCTCCTACGAGCAGTACTTC
CDR3aa: CASSGLATSSYEQYF

d_gene: NA
abundance: NA
v_gene: TRBV28
j_gene: TRBJ2-1
CDR3nt: TGTGCCAGCAGTTTACTTAGCCTCGCGCTTGAGCAGTTCTTC
CDR3aa: CASSLLSLALEQFF

d_gene: NA
abundance: NA
v_gene: TRBV4-3
j_gene: TRBJ1-3
CDR3nt: TGCGCCAGCAGCCAAGATCTGGGTTCCCCGGGAAACTCTGGAAACACCATATATTTT
CDR3aa: CASSQDLGSPGNSGNTIYF

d_gene: NA
abundance: few
v_gene: TRBV7-9
j_gene: TRBJ1-2
CDR3nt: TGTGCCAGCAGCTTAGCAGGAGGGCGAGTCAACTATGGCTACACCTTC
CDR3aa: CASSLAGGRVNYGYTF

d_gene: TRBD2
abundance: few
v_gene: TRBV28
j_gene: TRBJ2-1
CDR3nt: TGTGCCAGCATCCCTGGGGTACTAGCGGGAGCGAATGAGCAGTTCTTC
CDR3aa: CASIPGVLAGANEQFF

d_gene: NA
abundance: NA
v_gene: TRBV12-5
j_gene: TRBJ2-3
CDR3nt: TGTGCTAGTGGTTCCCGCCCGTTACAGGAAACGCAGTATTTT
CDR3aa: CASGSRPLQETQYF

d_gene: TRBD2
abundance: NA
v_gene: TRBV28
j_gene: TRBJ2-7
CDR3nt: TGTGCCAGCAGTCCACCAGCGGGAGGGTCCTACGAGCAGTACTTC
CDR3aa: CASSPPAGGSYEQYF

d_gene: TRBD1
abundance: few
v_gene: TRBV28
j_gene: TRBJ1-1
CDR3nt: TGTGCCAGCAGCTTGCGGGCCTATCGGACAGGGAAGAACACTGAAGCTTTCTTT
CDR3aa: CASSLRAYRTGKNTEAFF

d_gene: NA
abundance: NA
v_gene: TRBV5-6
j_gene: TRBJ1-1
CDR3nt: TGTGCCAGCGGCTACGGCGGGAACACTGAAGCTTTCTTT
CDR3aa: CASGYGGNTEAFF

d_gene: TRBD1
abundance: NA
v_gene: TRBV5-5
j_gene: TRBJ1-2
CDR3nt: TGTGCCAGCAGTGATGGGACAGCTCTTTATGGCTACACCTTC
CDR3aa: CASSDGTALYGYTF

d_gene: NA
abundance: once
v_gene: TRBV11-2
j_gene: TRBJ2-7
CDR3nt: TGTGCCAGCAGCTTTTCGCGGGACTACGAGCAGTACTTC
CDR3aa: CASSFSRDYEQYF

d_gene: NA
abundance: NA
v_gene: TRBV6-4
j_gene: TRBJ1-2
CDR3nt: TGTGCCAGCAGTGACCAGGGAGGGAGCGGTGGCTACACCTTC
CDR3aa: CASSDQGGSGGYTF

d_gene: TRBD2
abundance: NA
v_gene: TRBV5-1
j_gene: TRBJ2-2
CDR3nt: TGCGCCAGCAGCTTGGAGCCGGGAGGGCGTACCGGGGAGCTGTTTTTT
CDR3aa: CASSLEPGGRTGELFF

d_gene: NA
abundance: NA
v_gene: TRBV27
j_gene: TRBJ1-2
CDR3nt: TGTGCCGTTAAGTCGGGGGATGGTGGCTACACCTTC
CDR3aa: CAVKSGDGGYTF

d_gene: TRBD1
abundance: NA
v_gene: TRBV12-5
j_gene: TRBJ2-1
CDR3nt: TGTGCTAGTGGTTCTCAACCGGGACAGGGATACAATGAGCAGTTCTTC
CDR3aa: CASGSQPGQGYNEQFF

d_gene: TRBD1
abundance: once
v_gene: TRBV7-8
j_gene: TRBJ1-2
CDR3nt: TGTGCCAGCAGCTTATTGTCCGCCGGGACAGGGGGTGGTGGCTACACCTTC
CDR3aa: CASSLLSAGTGGGGYTF